This T cell receptor (beta chain) was found in a study of CD8+CD57+ T cells in acquired aplastic anemia. In the study overall: Isolated CD4+ and CD8+ cells, once sorted, yielded DNA averaging approximately 3 ug.

The V and J ends lost 3 bases and 4 bases, in that order; junction bases with no gene match: 8. Per germline, CDR1 DFQATT and CDR2 SNEGSKA (reference sequence). This CDR3 has 14 residues. Note on this clonotype: Its antigen is not identified.

Genomic DNA, the template, was used for profiling of the TCR beta VDJ and CDR3. TCRdb passed the reads through MiXCR, listing each CDR3 protein once. The table lists over 200,000 distinct CDR3 sequences, approximately 60% of them singletons. Study conclusions and caveats: Found in both controls and patients were some 31 CD8+ CDR3 sequences. Significant differences in CD8+ Simpson's diversity were not observed between patients and controls.

The receptor was derived from a human donor in good health. The chain has TRBV20-1 and TRBJ1-2, with 7 positions matching TRBD1. The sample was sorted CD4+, CD8+, or CD8+CD57+ T cells (not recorded which) from PBMCs. CDR3 sequence reads: CSASPGQRVYGYTF. In DNA form, the CDR3 reads TGCAGTGCTAGTCCGGGACAGAGGGTCTATGGCTACACCTTC.